The table lists the clone carrying this T cell receptor beta chain with a count of one. The data belong to a study of cytomegalovirus exposure and HLA in healthy donors. The trim removed 1 base at V and 4 bases at J, leaving 9 bases unmatched. The CDR3 is 17 residues long. From germline, CDR1 is SEHNR and CDR2 FQNEAQ (reference sequence). The primer mix had 60 Vbeta and 13 Jbeta primers. TCRdb keeps only in-frame clones here, not all; method: immunoSEQ multiplex PCR. The sample has some 170,000 clones; roughly four fifths are singletons. Source material: PBMCs. This chain uses TRBV7-9 with TRBJ2-1, with 8 bases that match TRBD2. The receptor comes from a woman aged 45-60 years in good health and CMV-seropositive. CDR3 coding DNA: TGTGCCAGCAGCTTAGAAACAACGGGGGGGTCGTACAATGAGCAGTTCTTC. This encodes CASSLETTGGSYNEQFF.